Each of the 12 T cell receptor beta chains below was sequenced from the same sample in a study of T cell repertoires in cytomegalovirus infection. A single record per CDR3 protein comes from TCRdb applying MiXCR to the reads. The table has 200,000 to 300,000 distinct CDR3 sequences, 12% to 15% seen once. The sequenced sample consisted of PBMCs. The receptors here all came from a human donor in good health (CMV status not recorded). Some clones in this sample may be carry-over from other donors' samples.

This clonotype occurred many times. The chain links TRBV7-2 to TRBJ2-7; 9 positions agree with TRBD1. Per the germline V gene, CDR1 is SGHTA and CDR2 is FQGNSA. Trimming took 5 bases from V and 4 from J; bases not matched to a gene: 15. The CDR3 loop spans 17 amino acids. The CDR3 DNA is TGTGCCAGCAGCACCCTAGCCCCGGGACAGGGTTGGTACGAGCAGTACTTC. Its protein is CASSTLAPGQGWYEQYF.

This clonotype was picked up a small number of times. V usage is TRBV7-8 and J usage is TRBJ1-1; 7 nucleotides align to TRBD1. The length of the CDR3 is 13 residues. Per germline, CDR1 SGHVS and CDR2 FQNEAQ. V shed 5 bases and J 4 bases; nucleotides not matched to a gene: 4. CDR3 protein: CASSQDRTTEAFF. The CDR3 DNA follows: TGTGCCAGCAGCCAGGACAGGACCACTGAAGCTTTCTTT. Complete variable domain (other parts from reference TRBV7-8 and TRBJ1-1): GAGVSQSPRYKVAKRGQDVALRCDPISGHVSLFWYQQALGQGPEFLTYFQNEAQLDKSGLPSDRFFAERPEGSVSTLKIQRTQQEDSAVYLCASSQDRTTEAFFGQGTRLTVV.

This clonotype occurred many times. The chain couples TRBV7-2 to TRBJ2-1, with D maybe TRBD2 (6 bases). The CDR3 extends over 15 amino acids. The V gene's germline CDR1 is SGHTA and CDR2 FQGNSA. V was pared by 5 bases and J by 7 bases, with 18 bases between. CDR3 loop: CASSPLTGDGNEQFF. CDR3 DNA sequence: TGTGCCAGCAGCCCCTTGACGGGAGATGGGAATGAGCAGTTCTTC.

This clonotype was picked up many times. The chain has TRBV7-3 and TRBJ2-6; D not resolved. Germline V lookup: CDR1 SGHTA, CDR2 FQGTGA. This CDR3 spans 15 amino acids. The ends were cut back, 2 bases at V and 3 bases at J, with 8 bases in the middle. The CDR3 region has the DNA TGTGCCAGCAGCTTATGGGCTGATGGGGCCAACGTCCTGACTTTC. Protein: CASSLWADGANVLTF.

This clonotype was seen a handful of times. This chain connects TRBV28 to TRBJ1-1; D is unclear. CDR3 length: 11 residues. Germline loops: CDR1 MDHEN, CDR2 SYDVKM. V was shortened by 4 bases and J by 3 bases, with 3 bases between the two germline ends. Written as DNA, the CDR3 is TGTGCCAGCAGTTCCTACACTGAAGCTTTCTTT. This gives the protein CASSSYTEAFF. The variable domain in full, completed from reference TRBV28 and TRBJ1-1, reads DVKVTQSSRYLVKRTGEKVFLECVQDMDHENMFWYRQDPGLGLRLIYFSYDVKMKEKGDIPEGYSVSREKKERFSLILESASTNQTSMYLCASSSYTEAFFGQGTRLTVV.

The V call is TRBV7-3, the J call TRBJ2-2; D gene uncertain. This CDR3 has 13 amino acids. V was trimmed by 5 bases and J by 6 bases, leaving 10 bases between them. Germline-derived CDR1 and CDR2 are SGHTA and FQGTGA. Here the CDR3 DNA reads TGTGCCAGCAGCCACTTAGGGTCCGGGGAGCTGTTTTTT. This codes for CASSHLGSGELFF.

V usage is TRBV11-2 and J usage is TRBJ1-2; possibly TRBD1 for D (5 bases). CDR1 and CDR2 from the germline V gene are SGHAT and FQNNGV. Trimming took off 4 bases at V and 4 bases at J, with 13 bases between the two ends. The CDR3 length is 14 residues. Here the CDR3 reads CASSSRTGGYGYTF. In DNA form, the CDR3 reads TGTGCCAGCAGCTCCCGGACCGGGGGCTATGGCTACACCTTC.

The chain links TRBV12-3 or TRBV12-4 to TRBJ1-2; no firm D call. The CDR3 contains 14 residues. V dropped 3 bases and J dropped 12 bases, with 20 bases sitting between them. CDR3 DNA: TGTGCCAGCAGTTTTGAGGTAGCCCCAAGGACGGACACCTTC. Translated, it gives CASSFEVAPRTDTF.

The chain carries TRBV6-6 and TRBJ1-2, with D hard to call. Looked up from germline, CDR1 is MNHNY and CDR2 is SVGAGI (reference sequence). Trimming stripped 8 bases from V and 4 bases from J, with 20 bases between. This CDR3 region has 15 residues. CDR3 DNA sequence: TGTGCCAGCGCCCCCCGGAGAGACCTGGGCTATGGCTACACCTTC. Translating it yields CASAPRRDLGYGYTF.

The chain uses TRBV20-1 and TRBJ2-7; D might be TRBD2 (5 bases). V lost 0 bases, J lost 5 bases, and 23 bases lay in between. Germline V CDR1 and CDR2: DFQATT, SNEGSKA (reference sequence). This CDR3 region has 17 residues. This CDR3 reads CSARDLLDPLPGNEQYF. The CDR3 bases are TGCAGTGCTAGAGACCTACTTGACCCGCTCCCGGGGAACGAGCAGTACTTC.

This clonotype came up a few times. The chain employs TRBV20-1 and TRBJ2-1; D remains ambiguous. The CDR3 loop spans 12 amino acids. V dropped 3 bases and J dropped 7 bases, with 10 bases sitting between them. CDR1 is DFQATT, CDR2 SNEGSKA, per germline (reference sequence). The CDR3 region is CSASPGVNEQFF. DNA of the CDR3: TGCAGTGCTAGTCCGGGTGTTAATGAGCAGTTCTTC.

The chain recombines TRBV29-1 with TRBJ2-6; D call uncertain. CDR3 size: 17 residues. Germline V CDR1 and CDR2: SQVTM, ANQGSEA. V was trimmed by 5 bases and J by 0 bases, leaving 17 bases between them. The CDR3 DNA sequence: TGCAGCGTTAAAGTGGACGAACGGAGCTCTGGGGCCAACGTCCTGACTTTC. This sequence encodes CSVKVDERSSGANVLTF.